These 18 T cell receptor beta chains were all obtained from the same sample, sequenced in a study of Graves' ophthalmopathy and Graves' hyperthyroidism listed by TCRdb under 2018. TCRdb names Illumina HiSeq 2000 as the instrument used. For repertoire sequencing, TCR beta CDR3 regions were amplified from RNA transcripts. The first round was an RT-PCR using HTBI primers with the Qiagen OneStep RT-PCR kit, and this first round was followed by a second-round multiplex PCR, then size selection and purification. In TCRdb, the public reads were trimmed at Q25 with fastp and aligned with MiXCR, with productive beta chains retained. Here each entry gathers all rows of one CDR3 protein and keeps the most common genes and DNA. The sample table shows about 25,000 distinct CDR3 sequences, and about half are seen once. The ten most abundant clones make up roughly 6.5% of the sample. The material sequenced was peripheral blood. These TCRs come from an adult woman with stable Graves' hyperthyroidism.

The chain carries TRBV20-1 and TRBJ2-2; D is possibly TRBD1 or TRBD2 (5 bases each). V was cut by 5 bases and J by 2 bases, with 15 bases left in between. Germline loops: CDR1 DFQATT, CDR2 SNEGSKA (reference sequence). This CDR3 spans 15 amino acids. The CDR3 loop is CSAQAAGTNTGELFF. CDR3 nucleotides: TGCAGTGCTCAAGCCGCCGGGACCAACACCGGGGAGCTGTTTTTT.

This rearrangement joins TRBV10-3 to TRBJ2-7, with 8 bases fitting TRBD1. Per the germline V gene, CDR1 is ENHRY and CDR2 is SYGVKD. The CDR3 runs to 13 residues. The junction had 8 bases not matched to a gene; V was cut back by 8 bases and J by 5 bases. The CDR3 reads CAIAGGAYDEQYF. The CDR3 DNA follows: TGTGCCATCGCAGGGGGCGCATACGACGAGCAGTACTTC.

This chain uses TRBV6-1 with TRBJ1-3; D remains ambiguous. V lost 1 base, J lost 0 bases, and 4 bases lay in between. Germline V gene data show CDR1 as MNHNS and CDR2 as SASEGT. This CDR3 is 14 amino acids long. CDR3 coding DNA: TGTGCCAGCAGTGAAGGTGGCTCTGGAAACACCATATATTTT. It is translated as CASSEGGSGNTIYF.

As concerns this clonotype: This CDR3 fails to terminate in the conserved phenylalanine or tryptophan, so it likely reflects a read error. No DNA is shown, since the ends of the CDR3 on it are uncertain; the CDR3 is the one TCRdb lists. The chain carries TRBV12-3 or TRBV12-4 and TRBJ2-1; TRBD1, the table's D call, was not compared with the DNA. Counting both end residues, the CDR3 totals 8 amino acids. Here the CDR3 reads CASGYRGI.

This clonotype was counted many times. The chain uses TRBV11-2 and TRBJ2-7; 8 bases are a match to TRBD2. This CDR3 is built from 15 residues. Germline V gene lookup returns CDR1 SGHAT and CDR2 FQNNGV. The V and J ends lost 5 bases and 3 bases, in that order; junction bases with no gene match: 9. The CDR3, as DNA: TGTGCCAGCAGCCCATCGCTAGCGGGTTACTACGAGCAGTACTTC. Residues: CASSPSLAGYYEQYF.

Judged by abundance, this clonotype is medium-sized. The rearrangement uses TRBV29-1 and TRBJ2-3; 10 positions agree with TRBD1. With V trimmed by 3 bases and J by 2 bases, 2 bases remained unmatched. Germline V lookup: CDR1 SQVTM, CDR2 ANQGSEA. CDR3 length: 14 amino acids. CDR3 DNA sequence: TGCAGCGTTGAGGGACAGGGGTACACAGATACGCAGTATTTT. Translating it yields CSVEGQGYTDTQYF.

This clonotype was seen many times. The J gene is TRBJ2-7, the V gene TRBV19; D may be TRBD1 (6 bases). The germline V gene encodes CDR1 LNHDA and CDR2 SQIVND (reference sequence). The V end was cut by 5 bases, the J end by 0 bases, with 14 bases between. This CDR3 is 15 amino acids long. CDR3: CASSAGYRVSYEQYF. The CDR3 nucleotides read TGTGCCAGTAGTGCCGGCTACAGGGTCTCCTACGAGCAGTACTTC.

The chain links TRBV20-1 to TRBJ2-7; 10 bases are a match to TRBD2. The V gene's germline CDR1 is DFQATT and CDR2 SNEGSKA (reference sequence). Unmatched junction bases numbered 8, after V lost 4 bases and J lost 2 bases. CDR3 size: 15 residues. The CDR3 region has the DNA TGCAGTGCTACCCCGAGCGGGAGGGCCGCCTACGAGCAGTACTTC. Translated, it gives CSATPSGRAAYEQYF.

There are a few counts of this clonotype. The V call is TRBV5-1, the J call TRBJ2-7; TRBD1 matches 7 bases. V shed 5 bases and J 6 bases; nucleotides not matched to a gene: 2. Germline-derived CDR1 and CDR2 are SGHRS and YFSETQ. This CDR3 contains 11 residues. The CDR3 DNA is TGCGCCAGCAGGACAGGGACCGAGCAGTACGTC. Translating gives CASRTGTEQYV.

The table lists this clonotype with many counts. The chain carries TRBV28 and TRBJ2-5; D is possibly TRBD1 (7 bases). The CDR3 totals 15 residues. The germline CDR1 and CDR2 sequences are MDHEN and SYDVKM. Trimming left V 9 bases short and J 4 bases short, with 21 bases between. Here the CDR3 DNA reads TGTGCCAGTTGGGAGCTGGCAGGGGGGTTAGAGACCCAGTACTTC. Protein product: CASWELAGGLETQYF.

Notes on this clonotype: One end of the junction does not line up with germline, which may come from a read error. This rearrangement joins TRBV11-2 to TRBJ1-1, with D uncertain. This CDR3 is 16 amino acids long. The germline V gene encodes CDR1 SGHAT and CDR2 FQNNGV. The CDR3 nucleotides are TGTGCCAGTAGCTTAGTCGTCTGGGTTAGGAACACTGAAGCTTTCTTT. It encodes CASSLVVWVRNTEAFF.

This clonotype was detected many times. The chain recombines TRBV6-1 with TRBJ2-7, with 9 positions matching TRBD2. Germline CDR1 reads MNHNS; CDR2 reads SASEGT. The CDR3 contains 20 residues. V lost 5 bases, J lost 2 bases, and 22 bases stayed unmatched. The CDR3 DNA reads TGTGCCAGCAGTCCGGACTTGACAGCGGGAGGAGGTAAAGGGGCCTACGAGCAGTACTTC. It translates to CASSPDLTAGGGKGAYEQYF.

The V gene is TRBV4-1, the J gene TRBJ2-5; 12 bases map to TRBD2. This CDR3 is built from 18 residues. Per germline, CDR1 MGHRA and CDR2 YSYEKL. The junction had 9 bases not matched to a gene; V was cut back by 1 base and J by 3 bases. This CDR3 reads CASSQALAGGQMKETQYF. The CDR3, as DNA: TGCGCCAGCAGCCAAGCTCTAGCGGGAGGGCAGATGAAAGAGACCCAGTACTTC.

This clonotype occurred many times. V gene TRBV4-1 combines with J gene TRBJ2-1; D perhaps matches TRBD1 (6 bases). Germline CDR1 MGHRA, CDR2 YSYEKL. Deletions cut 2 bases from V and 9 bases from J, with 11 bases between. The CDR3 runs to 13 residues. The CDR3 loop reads CASSQPQGCEQFF. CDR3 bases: TGCGCCAGCAGCCAACCCCAGGGGTGTGAGCAGTTCTTC.

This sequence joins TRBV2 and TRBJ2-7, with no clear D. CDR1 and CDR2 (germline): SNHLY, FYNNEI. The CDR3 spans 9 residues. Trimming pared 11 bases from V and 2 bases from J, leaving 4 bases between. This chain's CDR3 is CALAYEQYF. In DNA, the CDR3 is TGTGCCTTAGCCTACGAGCAGTACTTC.

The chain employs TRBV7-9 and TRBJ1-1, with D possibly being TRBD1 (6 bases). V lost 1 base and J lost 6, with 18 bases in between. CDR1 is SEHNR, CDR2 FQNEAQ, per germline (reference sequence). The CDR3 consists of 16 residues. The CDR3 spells CASSLGGRRGGSEAFF. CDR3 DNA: TGTGCCAGCAGCTTAGGGGGGAGGAGGGGGGGCTCTGAAGCTTTCTTT.

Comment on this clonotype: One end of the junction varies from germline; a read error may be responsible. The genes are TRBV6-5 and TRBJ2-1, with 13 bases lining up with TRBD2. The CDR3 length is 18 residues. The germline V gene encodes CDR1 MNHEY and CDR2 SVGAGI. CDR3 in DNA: TGTGCCGGCAACCCAACCGCACTAGCGGGAGGGCCTTACAACGAGCAGTTCTTC. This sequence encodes CAGNPTALAGGPYNEQFF.

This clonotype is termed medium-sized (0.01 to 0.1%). The CDR3 DNA is TGTGCCAGTAGTGATTCGGCGAGCAATCAGCCCCAGCATTTT. Encoded protein: CASSDSASNQPQHF. J is TRBJ1-5 and V is TRBV19, with D uncertain. V was trimmed by 5 bases and J by 1 base, leaving 9 bases between them. Germline CDR1 is LNHDA and CDR2 is SQIVND (reference sequence). The CDR3 loop spans 14 amino acids.